The 31 T cell receptor beta chains below were found in one sample sequenced in a study of monozygotic twins with inflammatory bowel disease. TCRdb reprocessed the 5' RACE reads and reports one entry per CDR3 protein, with no DNA. The listing records 300,000 to 450,000 distinct CDR3 sequences. The sequencing sample was made of blood. The source is a human donor with ulcerative colitis or Crohn's disease, or a healthy co-twin of an affected twin (not recorded which).

This sequence joins TRBV5-1 and TRBJ2-7; checking the TCRdb D call of TRBD1 is not possible without DNA. The CDR3 loop spans 13 amino acids. Germline CDR1 and CDR2: SGHRS and YFSETQ. This CDR3 reads CASTGQGKYEQYF.

The CDR3 region is CAISPRGEAQYF. The rearrangement joins TRBV10-3 to TRBJ2-5; lacking DNA, the TRBD1 call made by TCRdb goes unchecked. The germline V gene has CDR1 ENHRY and CDR2 SYGVKD. The CDR3 extends over 12 amino acids.

J is TRBJ1-1 and V is TRBV5-1; TCRdb calls TRBD1, which cannot be checked without DNA. Germline V gives CDR1 SGHRS, CDR2 YFSETQ. The CDR3 extends over 17 amino acids. CDR3 in amino acids: CASSSLPMTGGITEAFF.

The V gene is TRBV7-3, the J gene TRBJ1-1. Germline V gene data show CDR1 as SGHTA and CDR2 as FQGTGA. This CDR3 has 15 amino acids. CDR3 sequence: CASSLRGGPGTEAFF.

V and J are TRBV7-2 and TRBJ2-3. The CDR3 is made up of 16 amino acids. The germline CDR1 and CDR2 sequences are SGHTA and FQGNSA. CDR3 sequence: CASSSAGLGSIDTQYF.

This chain joins TRBV7-3 and TRBJ2-7; the TCRdb call, TRBD2, lacks DNA for checking. Germline-derived CDR1 and CDR2 are SGHTA and FQGTGA. There are 16 residues in the CDR3. CDR3 in amino acids: CASSLYPSAGGYEQYF.

This chain uses TRBV7-3 with TRBJ2-2; the D call from TCRdb, TRBD1, cannot be confirmed without DNA. The CDR3 has 14 amino acids. The germline gives CDR1 SGHTA, CDR2 FQGTGA. The CDR3 spells CASSWTGSTGELFF.

The J gene is TRBJ2-3, the V gene TRBV6-1; TCRdb names TRBD2, which stays unverified in the absence of DNA. The CDR3 spans 17 residues. Germline V CDR1 and CDR2: MNHNS, SASEGT. The CDR3 sequence: CATSRPGLDLNTDTQYF.

The chain couples TRBV5-1 to TRBJ1-5; TCRdb outputs TRBD1, but without DNA this stays unchecked. Per the germline V gene, CDR1 is SGHRS and CDR2 is YFSETQ. This CDR3 is built from 15 residues. CDR3 amino acids: CASSLNRQGNQPQHF.

This chain links TRBV29-1 with TRBJ2-5; TCRdb gives TRBD2 as the D gene, but with no DNA this cannot be confirmed. From germline, CDR1 is SQVTM and CDR2 ANQGSEA. The CDR3 covers 11 residues. CDR3 amino acids: CSVELAGTQYF.

CDR3: CASSQEAGYAGELFF. This sequence joins TRBV3-1 and TRBJ2-2; TCRdb proposes TRBD1, but this gene call is untestable without DNA. This CDR3 comprises 15 residues. The V gene's germline CDR1 is LGHDT and CDR2 YNNKEL (reference sequence).

The V call is TRBV27, the J call TRBJ2-1; TCRdb lists TRBD2, though no DNA is available to test this call. Germline values: CDR1 MNHEY, CDR2 SMNVEV (reference sequence). The CDR3 contains 16 residues. CDR3 sequence reads: CASSSPGLAAYNEQFF.

The genes are TRBV6-2 or TRBV6-3 and TRBJ2-2; TCRdb picks TRBD1, but there is no DNA to check that call. From germline, CDR1 is MNHEY and CDR2 SVGEGT. This CDR3 spans 15 amino acids. The CDR3 loop is CASRKRGWNTGELFF.

V gene TRBV9 combines with J gene TRBJ2-1. The CDR3 is made up of 15 amino acids. CDR1 and CDR2 (germline): SGDLS, YYNGEE. CDR3 in amino acids: CASSVGQTSYNEQFF. The variable domain in full, completed from reference TRBV9 and TRBJ2-1, reads DSGVTQTPKHLITATGQRVTLRCSPRSGDLSVYWYQQSLDQGLQFLIQYYNGEERAKGNILERFSAQQFPDLHSELNLSSLELGDSALYFCASSVGQTSYNEQFFGPGTRLTVL.

The chain joins TRBV7-8 to TRBJ1-2; TCRdb's D call, TRBD1, is unchecked because there is no DNA. Germline CDR1 and CDR2: SGHVS and FQNEAQ. This CDR3 contains 17 residues. CDR3 amino acids: CASSSPKFRTASDGYTF.

The rearrangement links TRBV25-1 to TRBJ1-2. The CDR3 runs 15 residues. Germline loops: CDR1 MGHDK, CDR2 SYGVNS. The CDR3 loop is CASSAAEVPSYGYTF.

The chain couples TRBV12-3 or TRBV12-4 to TRBJ2-7; TCRdb's D call, TRBD2, is unchecked because there is no DNA. The CDR3 runs to 13 residues. The CDR3 region is CASSLTRRYEQYF.

This sequence joins TRBV12-3 or TRBV12-4 and TRBJ2-1; the D call from TCRdb, TRBD1, cannot be confirmed without DNA. The CDR3 is made up of 17 amino acids. CDR3 sequence: CASSLKGGGGLKNEQFF.

This chain uses TRBV12-3 or TRBV12-4 with TRBJ2-5; the D call from TCRdb, TRBD1, cannot be confirmed without DNA. The CDR3 length is 15 residues. The CDR3: CASSLKTGGQETQYF.

The J gene is TRBJ2-6, the V gene TRBV6-2 or TRBV6-3; TCRdb proposes TRBD1, but this gene call is untestable without DNA. This CDR3 comprises 15 residues. Germline V gene data show CDR1 as MNHEY and CDR2 as SVGEGT. CDR3 in amino acids: CASRQGLRGANVLTF.

The CDR3 protein is CASSVPSGGRDEQFF. The chain couples TRBV5-4 to TRBJ2-1; the D call of TRBD2 rests on TCRdb alone, since no DNA is present to check it. Germline CDR1 is SGHNT and CDR2 is YYREEE (reference sequence). The CDR3 loop spans 15 amino acids.

J is TRBJ1-1 and V is TRBV6-2 or TRBV6-3; TCRdb gives TRBD1 as the D gene, but with no DNA this cannot be confirmed. This CDR3 is built from 17 residues. Germline V gives CDR1 MNHEY, CDR2 SVGEGT. The CDR3 protein is CASSDQQASRMNTEAFF.

This rearrangement joins TRBV24-1 to TRBJ2-7; the D gene TCRdb calls, TRBD1, cannot be checked with no DNA. CDR1 KGHDR and CDR2 SFDVKD come from the germline V gene. CDR3 size: 14 residues. CDR3 amino acids: CATSRDANSYEQYF.

This chain links TRBV27 with TRBJ2-3; TCRdb outputs TRBD2, but without DNA this stays unchecked. Germline CDR1 reads MNHEY; CDR2 reads SMNVEV (reference sequence). The CDR3 spans 13 residues. The CDR3 loop reads CASSARLEDTQYF.

The rearrangement uses TRBV5-1 and TRBJ2-6; TCRdb's D call of TRBD1 is untestable without DNA. Looked up from germline, CDR1 is SGHRS and CDR2 is YFSETQ. The length of the CDR3 is 16 residues. CDR3 protein: CASSSHRGSGANVLTF. Looking up the rest from reference TRBV5-1 and TRBJ2-6 gives the full variable domain: KAGVTQTPRYLIKTRGQQVTLSCSPISGHRSVSWYQQTPGQGLQFLFEYFSETQRNKGNFPGRFSGRQFSNSRSEMNVSTLELGDSALYLCASSSHRGSGANVLTFGAGSRLTVL.

The J gene is TRBJ1-5, the V gene TRBV7-2; the TRBD1 assignment by TCRdb is unverifiable without DNA. The CDR3 has 16 residues. CDR1 is SGHTA and CDR2 is FQGNSA in the germline V gene. CDR3 protein: CASSREGQGASQPQHF.

V is TRBV24-1 and J is TRBJ2-1; TCRdb proposes TRBD1, but this gene call is untestable without DNA. The CDR3 covers 16 residues. Germline V lookup: CDR1 KGHDR, CDR2 SFDVKD. The CDR3 spells CATSDSQDRDYNEQFF.

The chain has TRBV7-6 and TRBJ2-1; TCRdb selects TRBD2, and the lack of DNA leaves this call unchecked. Per the germline V gene, CDR1 is SGHVS and CDR2 is FNYEAQ. The CDR3 spans 16 residues. This CDR3 reads CASSLGSGAGYNEQFF.

The V call is TRBV15, the J call TRBJ1-1. CDR1 is LNHNV, CDR2 YYDKDF, per germline (reference sequence). CDR3 length: 16 residues. The CDR3 here is CATSRDLGSLNTEAFF.

This rearrangement joins TRBV6-5 to TRBJ1-5; the TCRdb call, TRBD1, lacks DNA for checking. Germline CDR1 MNHEY, CDR2 SVGAGI. This CDR3 comprises 15 residues. The CDR3 reads CASSYGTPGNQPQHF.

The V call is TRBV29-1, the J call TRBJ2-3. Germline V gives CDR1 SQVTM, CDR2 ANQGSEA. This CDR3 is built from 12 residues. This CDR3 is CSVHPMTDTQYF.